Below, 6 T cell receptor beta chains from the same sample are listed, as sequenced in a study of blood T cell repertoires in COVID-19. Produced via immunoSEQ multiplex PCR; TCRdb's table is partial and in-frame only. The table shows fewer than 14,000 clones, with over 65% occurring only once. What was sequenced was peripheral blood. The receptors originated from a human donor in a cohort sampled during active COVID-19.

The chain joins TRBV28 to TRBJ2-5; D is possibly TRBD2 (5 bases). The CDR3 length is 17 residues. From germline, CDR1 is MDHEN and CDR2 SYDVKM. With 6 bases removed from V and 1 base from J, the gap between germline ends came to 21 bases. DNA of the CDR3: TGTGCCAGCAGCCTCGTCGGGATTGGGTCGAGCCAAGAGACCCAGTACTTC. It yields the protein CASSLVGIGSSQETQYF. The whole variable domain, remainder taken from reference TRBV28 and TRBJ2-5, is DVKVTQSSRYLVKRTGEKVFLECVQDMDHENMFWYRQDPGLGLRLIYFSYDVKMKEKGDIPEGYSVSREKKERFSLILESASTNQTSMYLCASSLVGIGSSQETQYFGPGTRLLVL.

This sequence joins TRBV10-3 and TRBJ2-5; weak D call: TRBD1 (6 bases). The CDR3 covers 17 residues. With 4 bases removed from V and 5 bases from J, the gap between germline ends came to 23 bases. Germline V gives CDR1 ENHRY, CDR2 SYGVKD. CDR3 sequence reads: CAISADHRDPEEETQYF. Here the CDR3 DNA reads TGTGCCATCAGTGCGGACCACAGGGATCCTGAGGAGGAGACCCAGTACTTC.

The chain recombines TRBV19 with TRBJ2-7, with 8 bases aligning to TRBD1. The CDR3 contains 14 residues. The germline V gene has CDR1 LNHDA and CDR2 SQIVND (reference sequence). J was trimmed by 4 bases and V by 4 bases; bases with no gene match: 6. CDR3 DNA: TGTGCCAGTAGTACCCAGGACAGGGCGTACGAGCAGTACTTC. Translating gives CASSTQDRAYEQYF.

The V gene is TRBV6-5, the J gene TRBJ2-7; 10 bases match TRBD2. J gave up 3 bases and V 7 bases, and 6 bases lay outside the gene matches. Per the germline V gene, CDR1 is MNHEY and CDR2 is SVGAGI. The CDR3 totals 14 residues. The CDR3 DNA sequence: TGTGCCAGCACAGGACTAGCGGCCGACTACGAGCAGTACTTC. It encodes CASTGLAADYEQYF.

The rearrangement links TRBV27 to TRBJ2-1; 10 bases are shared with TRBD2. The CDR3 sequence is 17 residues long. V dropped 3 bases and J dropped 8; count of bases not matched to a gene: 13. Per the germline V gene, CDR1 is MNHEY and CDR2 is SMNVEV (reference sequence). The CDR3 reads CASSFLRASGSTDEQFF. CDR3 nucleotide sequence: TGTGCCAGCAGTTTCCTGAGGGCTAGCGGGAGTACGGATGAGCAGTTCTTC.

V gene TRBV3-1 (or the pseudogene TRBV3-2) combines with J gene TRBJ2-6; D uncertain. Trimming removed 1 base at V and 1 base at J, with 5 bases between. The CDR3 totals 15 residues. Per the germline V gene, CDR1 is LGHDT and CDR2 is YNNKEL (reference sequence). The CDR3 bases are TGTGCCAGCAGCCAAGTCCCATCTGGGGCCAACGTCCTGACTTTC. This encodes CASSQVPSGANVLTF.